Below, 21 T cell receptor beta chains from the same sample are listed, as sequenced in a study of T cell repertoires in cytomegalovirus infection. These receptors' targets are unknown. One entry per CDR3 protein, called by TCRdb with MiXCR from the reads. The sample records some 200,000 distinct CDR3 sequences, about 40% being singletons. Sequenced here: CD8+ T cells from cultured PBMCs, sampled from culture after CMV antigen stimulation. The receptor source for this set is a human donor in good health (CMV status not recorded). Some clones in this sample may be carry-over from other donors' samples.

This clonotype was seen at least ten times. V usage is TRBV7-8 and J usage is TRBJ2-3, with D possibly TRBD2 on 5 matching bases. CDR1 and CDR2 (germline): SGHVS, FQNEAQ. The CDR3 is made up of 14 amino acids. V lost 5 bases, J lost 5 bases, and 14 bases lay in between. The CDR3 protein is CASSLAAGGDTQYF. The CDR3 DNA is TGTGCCAGCAGCCTGGCGGCGGGTGGAGATACGCAGTATTTT.

This clonotype has just one count. V gene TRBV27 combines with J gene TRBJ2-1, with 8 bases that match TRBD2. V dropped 10 bases and J dropped 6; count of bases not matched to a gene: 11. From germline, CDR1 is MNHEY and CDR2 SMNVEV (reference sequence). The CDR3 has 14 amino acids. CDR3 nucleotide sequence: TGTGCCACCGGTAGCGGGACCCTGAGCAATGAGCAGTTCTTC. It yields the protein CATGSGTLSNEQFF.

This clonotype was recorded at least ten times. The chain joins TRBV7-9 to TRBJ1-3; D uncertain. This CDR3 has 16 amino acids. With 3 bases removed from V and 0 bases from J, the gap between germline ends came to 12 bases. Looked up from germline, CDR1 is SEHNR and CDR2 is FQNEAQ (reference sequence). CDR3 coding DNA: TGTGCCAGCAGCTTTTCAGGCGCTAGCTCTGGAAACACCATATATTTT. This gives the protein CASSFSGASSGNTIYF.

Here the CDR3 DNA reads TGCAGCGTCATGACAGGGGGAGGCTACGAGCAGTACTTC. Protein: CSVMTGGGYEQYF. V and J are TRBV29-1 and TRBJ2-7; 9 bases are a match to TRBD1. From germline, CDR1 is SQVTM and CDR2 ANQGSEA. This CDR3 spans 13 amino acids. J gave up 3 bases and V 6 bases, and 6 bases lay outside the gene matches.

As regards this clonotype: The junction does not match germline at one end; this may be a read error. V is TRBV7-6 and J is TRBJ2-1, with TRBD1 matching over 8 bases. The CDR3 consists of 15 residues. The germline V gene has CDR1 SGHVS and CDR2 FNYEAQ. CDR3 bases: TGTGCTAGCAGCACGGACAGGGCCTCCTACAATGAGCAGTTCTTC. It translates to CASSTDRASYNEQFF.

This clonotype was detected only a few times. This chain links TRBV6-1 with TRBJ2-1; D gene ambiguous. The V end lost 6 bases, the J end lost 0 bases, and 12 bases lay between the germline ends. The germline CDR1 and CDR2 sequences are MNHNS and SASEGT. CDR3 size: 15 residues. The CDR3 coding sequence is TGTGCCAGCAGGGATTGGGTCTTCTCCTACAATGAGCAGTTCTTC. Residues: CASRDWVFSYNEQFF.

The chain has TRBV27 and TRBJ2-7, with D perhaps matching TRBD1 (5 bases). Trimming left V 0 bases short and J 0 bases short, with 18 bases between. CDR1 and CDR2 from the germline V gene are MNHEY and SMNVEV (reference sequence). The CDR3 length is 18 residues. CDR3 sequence (DNA): TGTGCCAGCAGTTTATCCTCCCTCTGGGGCATAATCTCCTACGAGCAGTACTTC. This codes for CASSLSSLWGIISYEQYF.

Only a few counts were recorded for this clonotype. The rearrangement uses TRBV27 and TRBJ2-2, with TRBD2 matching 8 bases. The CDR3 sequence is 14 residues long. Germline CDR1 reads MNHEY; CDR2 reads SMNVEV (reference sequence). V shed 5 bases and J 6 bases; nucleotides not matched to a gene: 5. CDR3 sequence (DNA): TGTGCCAGCAGTCCAGAACTAGCGGCCGGGGAGCTGTTTTTT. It encodes CASSPELAAGELFF.

This clonotype was counted only a few times. The chain is built from TRBV7-9 and TRBJ2-2; no firm D call. The CDR3 contains 11 residues. V lost 7 bases to trimming and J lost 9 bases, with 9 bases between them. CDR1 is SEHNR and CDR2 is FQNEAQ in the germline V gene (reference sequence). This chain's CDR3 is CASTLGRELFF. DNA for the CDR3: TGTGCCAGCACCCTCGGCCGGGAGCTGTTTTTT.

The chain combines TRBV27 with TRBJ1-1; D remains unclear. From germline, CDR1 is MNHEY and CDR2 SMNVEV (reference sequence). The V end lost 4 bases, the J end lost 11 bases, and 17 bases lay between the germline ends. There are 13 residues in the CDR3. The CDR3 region has the DNA TGTGCCAGCAGTTCATATTTCGCCGAAGGGGCTTTCTTT. Amino acid sequence: CASSSYFAEGAFF.

This clonotype was seen just once. V usage is TRBV28 and J usage is TRBJ2-2; tentative D call: TRBD1 (5 bases). Between the trimmed V and J ends, which lost 3 bases and 5 bases, there was a span of 7 bases. The CDR3 spans 13 residues. Per germline, CDR1 MDHEN and CDR2 SYDVKM. The CDR3 sequence is CASSFRVTGELFF. The CDR3 nucleotides read TGTGCCAGCAGTTTCAGGGTGACCGGGGAGCTGTTTTTT.

The chain has TRBV9 and TRBJ1-1, with 7 bases that match TRBD1. Germline CDR1 SGDLS, CDR2 YYNGEE. This CDR3 is built from 13 residues. The junction had 7 bases not matched to a gene; V was cut back by 7 bases and J by 4 bases. The CDR3 nucleotides are TGTGCCAGCGGAGGGGCAGGGGGCACTGAAGCTTTCTTT. Translation gives CASGGAGGTEAFF. Supplemented by reference TRBV9 and TRBJ1-1, the full variable domain reads DSGVTQTPKHLITATGQRVTLRCSPRSGDLSVYWYQQSLDQGLQFLIQYYNGEERAKGNILERFSAQQFPDLHSELNLSSLELGDSALYFCASGGAGGTEAFFGQGTRLTVV.

This clonotype has only a few counts. V usage is TRBV27 and J usage is TRBJ2-1; TRBD2 agrees at 9 bases. Trimming took 5 bases from V and 8 from J; bases not matched to a gene: 7. The V gene's germline CDR1 is MNHEY and CDR2 SMNVEV (reference sequence). The CDR3 loop spans 14 amino acids. CDR3 bases: TGTGCCAGCAGTGGGAGCGGGGGGCTCGATGAGCAGTTCTTC. This sequence encodes CASSGSGGLDEQFF.

This clonotype showed up just a few times. The chain recombines TRBV28 with TRBJ1-6; maybe TRBD1 (6 bases). In germline, CDR1 is MDHEN, CDR2 SYDVKM. The CDR3 is made up of 14 amino acids. Trimming took off 7 bases at V and 6 bases at J, with 13 bases between the two ends. The CDR3 DNA sequence: TGTGCCAGCATCCTTGGCAGGGGTAATTCACCCCTCCACTTT. Protein product: CASILGRGNSPLHF.

Turning to this clonotype: Given a much more abundant clone one base away, this may be a read error. This rearrangement joins TRBV27 to TRBJ1-5; the match to TRBD1 covers 7 bases. The J segment lost 3 bases and the V segment lost 5 bases, leaving 4 bases of the junction unmatched. Germline CDR1 reads MNHEY; CDR2 reads SMNVEV (reference sequence). The CDR3 is 14 amino acids. The CDR3 DNA is TGTGCCAGCAGTCACAGGGGAAACAATCAGCCCCAGCATTTT. It translates to CASSHRGNNQPQHF.

The sample holds a few counts of this clonotype. The J gene is TRBJ2-1, the V gene TRBV7-9; 7 bases line up with TRBD1. V lost 5 bases, J lost 2 bases, and 3 bases stayed unmatched. Per the germline V gene, CDR1 is SEHNR and CDR2 is FQNEAQ (reference sequence). This CDR3 region has 14 residues. CDR3 in DNA: TGTGCCAGCAGCCCCGGGACAGCCTACAATGAGCAGTTCTTC. This gives the protein CASSPGTAYNEQFF.

This clonotype was observed a few times. The V and J genes are TRBV7-3 and TRBJ2-2; the D call may be TRBD1 or TRBD2 (5 bases each). Germline V CDR1 and CDR2: SGHTA, FQGTGA. The CDR3 has 16 amino acids. V shed 5 bases and J shed 0 bases, with 13 bases lying between them. DNA of the CDR3: TGTGCCAGCAGCCCTTATCAGGGAGCGAACACCGGGGAGCTGTTTTTT. It specifies CASSPYQGANTGELFF.

This clonotype occurred many times. The rearrangement links TRBV7-2 to TRBJ2-3, with TRBD2 matching over 10 bases. Germline V gives CDR1 SGHTA, CDR2 FQGNSA. The CDR3 has 15 amino acids. Trimming took 2 bases from V and 1 from J; bases not matched to a gene: 0. The CDR3 reads CASSLLAGGTDTQYF. The CDR3 DNA sequence: TGTGCCAGCAGCTTACTAGCGGGGGGCACAGATACGCAGTATTTT. The whole variable domain, filled in from reference TRBV7-2 and TRBJ2-3, reads GAGVSQSPSNKVTEKGKDVELRCDPISGHTALYWYRQSLGQGLEFLIYFQGNSAPDKSGLPSDRFSAERTGGSVSTLTIQRTQQEDSAVYLCASSLLAGGTDTQYFGPGTRLTVL.

The chain is built from TRBV29-1 and TRBJ1-1; D call uncertain. CDR1 and CDR2 from the germline V gene are SQVTM and ANQGSEA. V shed 3 bases and J shed 8 bases, with 13 bases lying between them. There are 12 residues in the CDR3. CDR3 in DNA: TGCAGCGTTGATGATCGAGAGCCAGAAGCTTTCTTT. This sequence encodes CSVDDREPEAFF.

This chain links TRBV11-2 with TRBJ1-1; D remains unclear. V dropped 0 bases and J dropped 2 bases, with 4 bases sitting between them. CDR1 and CDR2 (germline): SGHAT, FQNNGV. This CDR3 spans 13 amino acids. The CDR3 loop is CASSLEPNTEAFF. The CDR3 DNA is TGTGCCAGCAGCTTAGAACCCAACACTGAAGCTTTCTTT.

This clonotype was seen more than once but under ten times. V and J are TRBV15 and TRBJ2-2; 8 bases align to TRBD2. The CDR3 has 15 residues. The V gene's germline CDR1 is LNHNV and CDR2 YYDKDF (reference sequence). J lost 6 bases, V lost 5 bases, and 8 bases had no gene match. CDR3 sequence reads: CATSAASGRAGELFF. CDR3 nucleotide sequence: TGTGCCACCAGCGCCGCAAGCGGGAGAGCCGGGGAGCTGTTTTTT.